Detailed here is one T cell receptor (beta chain). No antigen is known for it. Sequencing was performed with immunoSEQ multiplex PCR; in TCRdb, only in-frame clones are kept and a portion is missing. The sample shows about 92,000 clones, more than 75% of them seen only once. These data originate in a study of T cell responses to AZD1222 COVID-19 vaccine. Study-wide results and caveats: Repertoire sampling happened only post peak T cell response.

Deletions cut 0 bases from V and 7 bases from J, with 10 bases between. This CDR3 is built from 14 residues. The V gene's germline CDR1 is LGHNA and CDR2 YSLEER. The genes are TRBV4-3 and TRBJ2-1, with a tentative D call TRBD2 (7 bases). Sequences were derived from peripheral blood, sampled on day 0 of AZD1222 vaccination. The clonotype comes from an adult in good health. CDR3 nucleotide sequence: TGCGCCAGCAGCCAAGAAAGGGGGGGGAATGAGCAGTTCTTC. It specifies CASSQERGGNEQFF.